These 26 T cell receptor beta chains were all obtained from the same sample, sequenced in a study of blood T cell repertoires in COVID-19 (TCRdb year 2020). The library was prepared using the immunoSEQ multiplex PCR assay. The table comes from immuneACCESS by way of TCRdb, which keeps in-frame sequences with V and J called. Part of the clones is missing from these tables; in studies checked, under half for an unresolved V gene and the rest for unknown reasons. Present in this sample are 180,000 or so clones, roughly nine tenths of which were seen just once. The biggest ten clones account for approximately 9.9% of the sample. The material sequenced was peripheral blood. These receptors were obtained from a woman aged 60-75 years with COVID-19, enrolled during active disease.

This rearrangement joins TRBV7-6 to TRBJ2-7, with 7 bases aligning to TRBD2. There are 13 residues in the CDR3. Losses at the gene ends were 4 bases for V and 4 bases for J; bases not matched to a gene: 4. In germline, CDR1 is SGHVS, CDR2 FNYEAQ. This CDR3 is CASSWGGKYEQYF. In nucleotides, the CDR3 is TGTGCCAGCAGCTGGGGGGGGAAGTACGAGCAGTACTTC.

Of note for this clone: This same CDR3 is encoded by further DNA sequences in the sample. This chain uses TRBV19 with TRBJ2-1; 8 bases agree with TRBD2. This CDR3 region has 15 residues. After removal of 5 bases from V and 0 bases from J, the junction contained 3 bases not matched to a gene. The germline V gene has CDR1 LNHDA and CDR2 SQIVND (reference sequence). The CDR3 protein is CASSLSGSSYNEQFF. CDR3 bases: TGTGCCAGTAGTCTCAGCGGGAGCTCCTACAATGAGCAGTTCTTC. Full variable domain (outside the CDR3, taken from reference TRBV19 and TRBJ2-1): DGGITQSPKYLFRKEGQNVTLSCEQNLNHDAMYWYRQDPGQGLRLIYYSQIVNDFQKGDIAEGYSVSREKKESFPLTVTSAQKNPTAFYLCASSLSGSSYNEQFFGPGTRLTVL.

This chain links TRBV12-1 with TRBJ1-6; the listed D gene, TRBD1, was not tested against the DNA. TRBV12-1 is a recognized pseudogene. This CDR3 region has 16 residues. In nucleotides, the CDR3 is TGTGCCAGCAGCCCCGAGGACAGGGCAGGAGTTTCACCCCTCCACTTT. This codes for CASSPEDRAGVSPLHF.

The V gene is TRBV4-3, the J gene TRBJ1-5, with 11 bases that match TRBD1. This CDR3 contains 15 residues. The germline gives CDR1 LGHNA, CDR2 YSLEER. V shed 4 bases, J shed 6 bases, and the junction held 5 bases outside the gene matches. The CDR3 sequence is CASSRWTGGTQPQHF. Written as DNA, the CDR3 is TGCGCCAGCAGCCGTTGGACAGGGGGCACTCAGCCCCAGCATTTT.

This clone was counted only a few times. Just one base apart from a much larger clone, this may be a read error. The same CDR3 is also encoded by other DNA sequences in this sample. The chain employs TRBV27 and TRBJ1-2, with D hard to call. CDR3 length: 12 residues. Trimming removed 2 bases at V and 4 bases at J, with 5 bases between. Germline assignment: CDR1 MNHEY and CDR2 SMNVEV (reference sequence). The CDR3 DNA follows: TGTGCCAGCAGTTTACGAGGCTATGGCTACACCTTC. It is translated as CASSLRGYGYTF.

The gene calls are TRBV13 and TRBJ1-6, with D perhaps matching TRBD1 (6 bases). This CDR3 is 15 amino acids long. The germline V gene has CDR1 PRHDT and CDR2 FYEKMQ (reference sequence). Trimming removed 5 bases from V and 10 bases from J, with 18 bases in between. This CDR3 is CASSPSTGLQSPLHF. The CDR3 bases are TGTGCCAGCAGCCCGTCAACAGGGTTGCAATCACCCCTCCACTTT.

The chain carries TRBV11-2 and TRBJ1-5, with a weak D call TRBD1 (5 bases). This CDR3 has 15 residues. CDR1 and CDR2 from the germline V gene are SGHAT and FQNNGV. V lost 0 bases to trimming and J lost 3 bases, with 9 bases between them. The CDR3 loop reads CASSLEGRINQPQHF. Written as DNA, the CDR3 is TGTGCCAGCAGCTTAGAGGGGCGGATCAATCAGCCCCAGCATTTT.

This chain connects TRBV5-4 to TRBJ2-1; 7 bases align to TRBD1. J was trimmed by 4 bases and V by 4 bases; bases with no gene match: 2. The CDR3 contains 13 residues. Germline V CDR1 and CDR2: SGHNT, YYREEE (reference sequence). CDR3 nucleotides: TGTGCCAGCAGCCGGGACAGTTACAATGAGCAGTTCTTC. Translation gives CASSRDSYNEQFF.

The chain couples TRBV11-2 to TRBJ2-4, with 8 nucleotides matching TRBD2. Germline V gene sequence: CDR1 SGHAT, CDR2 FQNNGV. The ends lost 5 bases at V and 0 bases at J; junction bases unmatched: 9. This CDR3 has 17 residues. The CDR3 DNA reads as TGTGCCAGCAGCCTGGGGGGGCTAGCGGGAGCCAAAAACATTCAGTACTTC. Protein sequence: CASSLGGLAGAKNIQYF.

CDR3: CASSVGRNSNQPQHF. Written as DNA, the CDR3 is TGTGCCAGCAGCGTAGGCAGAAATAGCAATCAGCCCCAGCATTTT. V and J are TRBV9 and TRBJ1-5, with D uncertain. Per the germline V gene, CDR1 is SGDLS and CDR2 is YYNGEE. The CDR3 is 15 amino acids. V lost 0 bases and J lost 0, with 7 bases in between. Full variable domain (missing parts from reference TRBV9 and TRBJ1-5): DSGVTQTPKHLITATGQRVTLRCSPRSGDLSVYWYQQSLDQGLQFLIQYYNGEERAKGNILERFSAQQFPDLHSELNLSSLELGDSALYFCASSVGRNSNQPQHFGDGTRLSIL.

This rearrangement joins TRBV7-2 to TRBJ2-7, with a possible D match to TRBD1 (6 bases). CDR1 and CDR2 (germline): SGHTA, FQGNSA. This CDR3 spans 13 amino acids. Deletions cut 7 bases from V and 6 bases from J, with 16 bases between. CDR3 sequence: CASTEGEYGEQYF. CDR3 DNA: TGTGCCAGCACAGAGGGGGAGTACGGCGAGCAGTACTTC.

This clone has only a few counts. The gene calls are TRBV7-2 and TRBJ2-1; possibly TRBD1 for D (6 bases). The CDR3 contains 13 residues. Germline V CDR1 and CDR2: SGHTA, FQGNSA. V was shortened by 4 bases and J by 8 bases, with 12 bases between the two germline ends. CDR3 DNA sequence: TGTGCCAGCAGCTGGGGACATCGAGATGAGCAGTTCTTC. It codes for CASSWGHRDEQFF.

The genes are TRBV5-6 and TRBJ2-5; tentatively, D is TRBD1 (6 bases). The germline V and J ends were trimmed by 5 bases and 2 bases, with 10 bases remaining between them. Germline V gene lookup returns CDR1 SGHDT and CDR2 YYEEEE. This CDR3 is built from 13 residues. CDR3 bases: TGTGCCAGCAGACCACAGGGACAAGAGACCCAGTACTTC. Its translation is CASRPQGQETQYF.

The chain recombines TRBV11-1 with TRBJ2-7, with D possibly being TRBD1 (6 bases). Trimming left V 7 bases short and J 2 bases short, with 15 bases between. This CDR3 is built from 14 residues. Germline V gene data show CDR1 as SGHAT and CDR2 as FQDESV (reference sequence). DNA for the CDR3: TGTGCCAGCAACCGGGACACCAAAACCTACGAGCAGTACTTC. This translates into CASNRDTKTYEQYF.

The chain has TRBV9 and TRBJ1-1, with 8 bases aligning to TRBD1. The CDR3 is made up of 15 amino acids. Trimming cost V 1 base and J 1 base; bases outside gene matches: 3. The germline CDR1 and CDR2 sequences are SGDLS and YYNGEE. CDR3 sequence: CASSVIGTGNTEAFF. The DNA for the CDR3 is TGTGCCAGCAGCGTAATCGGGACAGGGAACACTGAAGCTTTCTTT.

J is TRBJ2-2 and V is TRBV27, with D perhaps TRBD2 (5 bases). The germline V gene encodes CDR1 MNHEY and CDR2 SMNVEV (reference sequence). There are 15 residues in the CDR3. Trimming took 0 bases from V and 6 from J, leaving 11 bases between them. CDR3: CASSLSTTYPGELFF. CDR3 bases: TGTGCCAGCAGTTTATCGACTACCTATCCCGGGGAGCTGTTTTTT.

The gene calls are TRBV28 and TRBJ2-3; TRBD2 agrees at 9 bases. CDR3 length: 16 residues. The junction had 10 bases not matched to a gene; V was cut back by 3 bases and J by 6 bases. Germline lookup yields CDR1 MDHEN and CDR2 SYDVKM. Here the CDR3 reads CASSLLAGSKMDTQYF. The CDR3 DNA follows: TGTGCCAGCAGTTTGCTAGCGGGATCAAAGATGGATACGCAGTATTTT.

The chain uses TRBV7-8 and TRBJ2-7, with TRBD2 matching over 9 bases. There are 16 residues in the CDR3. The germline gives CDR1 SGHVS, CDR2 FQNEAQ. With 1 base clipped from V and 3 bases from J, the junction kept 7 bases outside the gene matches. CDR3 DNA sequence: TGTGCCAGCAGCTTAGTTCTTAGCGGGAGTCTCTACGAGCAGTACTTC. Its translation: CASSLVLSGSLYEQYF.

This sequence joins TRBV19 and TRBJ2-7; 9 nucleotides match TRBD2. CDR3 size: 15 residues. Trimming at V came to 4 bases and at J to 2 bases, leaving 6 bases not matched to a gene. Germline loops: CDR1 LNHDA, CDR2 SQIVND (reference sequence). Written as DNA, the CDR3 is TGTGCCAGTAGTAGATCAGCGGGAGGCACCTACGAGCAGTACTTC. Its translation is CASSRSAGGTYEQYF.

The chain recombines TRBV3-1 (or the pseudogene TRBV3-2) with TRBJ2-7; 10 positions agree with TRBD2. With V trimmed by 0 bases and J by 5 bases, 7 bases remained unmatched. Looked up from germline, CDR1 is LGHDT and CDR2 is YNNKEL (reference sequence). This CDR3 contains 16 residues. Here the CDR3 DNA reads TGTGCCAGCAGCCAAGATCTGGCTAGCGGGAGCAACGAGCAGTACTTC. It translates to CASSQDLASGSNEQYF.

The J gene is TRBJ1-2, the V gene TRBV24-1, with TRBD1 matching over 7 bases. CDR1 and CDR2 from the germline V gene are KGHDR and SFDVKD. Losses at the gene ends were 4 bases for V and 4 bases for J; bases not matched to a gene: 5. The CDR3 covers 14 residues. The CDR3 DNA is TGTGCCACCAGTGACCCCCGGGACAGCTATGGCTACACCTTC. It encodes CATSDPRDSYGYTF.

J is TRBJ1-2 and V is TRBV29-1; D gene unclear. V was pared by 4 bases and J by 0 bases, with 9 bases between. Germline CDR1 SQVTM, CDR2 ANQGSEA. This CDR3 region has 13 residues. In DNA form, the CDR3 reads TGCAGCGTTGGACACAAAGCTAACTATGGCTACACCTTC. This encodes CSVGHKANYGYTF.

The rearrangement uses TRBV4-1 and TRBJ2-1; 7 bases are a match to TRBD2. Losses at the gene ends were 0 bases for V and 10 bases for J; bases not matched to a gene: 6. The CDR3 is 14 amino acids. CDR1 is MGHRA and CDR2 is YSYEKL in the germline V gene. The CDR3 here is CASSQDPGRAEQFF. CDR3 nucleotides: TGCGCCAGCAGCCAAGATCCGGGGAGGGCCGAGCAGTTCTTC.

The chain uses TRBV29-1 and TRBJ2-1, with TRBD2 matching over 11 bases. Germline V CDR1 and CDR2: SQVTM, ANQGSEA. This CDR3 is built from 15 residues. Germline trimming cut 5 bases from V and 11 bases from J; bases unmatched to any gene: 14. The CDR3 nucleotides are TGCAGCGTTACTGGAACTAGCGGGGGTTATGTTAAGCAGTTCTTC. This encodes CSVTGTSGGYVKQFF.

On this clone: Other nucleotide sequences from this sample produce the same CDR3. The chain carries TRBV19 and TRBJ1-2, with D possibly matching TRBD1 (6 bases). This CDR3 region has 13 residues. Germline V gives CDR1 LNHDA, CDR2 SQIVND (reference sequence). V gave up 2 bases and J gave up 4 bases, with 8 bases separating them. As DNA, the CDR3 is TGTGCCAGTAGTATAACAGGGCCCTATGGCTACACCTTC. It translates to CASSITGPYGYTF.

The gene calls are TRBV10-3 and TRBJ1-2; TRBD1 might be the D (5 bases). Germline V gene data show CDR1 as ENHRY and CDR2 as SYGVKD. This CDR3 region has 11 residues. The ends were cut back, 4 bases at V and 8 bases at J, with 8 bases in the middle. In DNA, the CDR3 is TGTGCCATCAGTGGGGGGGACGGCTACACCTTC. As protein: CAISGGDGYTF.